This T cell receptor beta chain derives from a study of blood T cell repertoires in COVID-19. This CDR3 is built from 13 residues. Germline loops: CDR1 MNHEY, CDR2 SVGEGT. Trimming pared 4 bases from V and 6 bases from J, leaving 9 bases between. How the authors handled the data: Reference gene primer amplification in the assay estimated nucleated cell counts. Sequencing used immunoSEQ multiplex PCR; TCRdb keeps in-frame clones, though not all of them. V, J and clone size derive from that table, while D and trimming were established from the DNA sequence. The sample lists 200,000 to 250,000 clones; roughly 80% were seen once.

The chain couples TRBV6-2 or TRBV6-3 to TRBJ2-2; D remains ambiguous. This receptor was identified in a woman in her 50s who had been exposed to COVID-19. The sequencing input was PBMCs or T cells enriched from blood (not recorded which). The CDR3 DNA sequence: TGTGCCAGCAGTTCGTCCCGGGCCGGGGAGCTGTTTTTT. Translated, it gives CASSSSRAGELFF.